One sample yielded the 12 T cell receptor beta chains listed below, sequenced in a study of control samples from healthy donors and cancer patients. Profiled with immunoSEQ multiplex PCR; TCRdb holds only in-frame clones, not every one. The table has around 110,000 clones, around 89% seen once. Material: blood. Every receptor here comes from a woman aged 70-85 years in good health.

The chain is built from TRBV11-2 and TRBJ2-2; no reliable D call. CDR3 size: 17 residues. The ends were cut back, 0 bases at V and 8 bases at J, with 19 bases in the middle. Germline V gene sequence: CDR1 SGHAT, CDR2 FQNNGV. CDR3 nucleotides: TGTGCCAGCAGCTTAGATTGGTTAAGGTCCTTGAAGGGGGAGCTGTTTTTT. This translates into CASSLDWLRSLKGELFF.

The CDR3 loop reads CASSGLAGGPLDTQYF. In DNA, the CDR3 is TGTGCCAGCAGCGGCCTAGCGGGGGGGCCGTTGGATACGCAGTATTTT. The rearrangement joins TRBV3-1 (or the pseudogene TRBV3-2) to TRBJ2-3; 12 bases agree with TRBD2. Trimming cost V 5 bases and J 6 bases; bases outside gene matches: 9. This CDR3 region has 16 residues. Germline lookup yields CDR1 LGHDT and CDR2 YNNKEL (reference sequence).

The rearrangement joins TRBV27 to TRBJ1-3; D not resolved. Germline loops: CDR1 MNHEY, CDR2 SMNVEV (reference sequence). The CDR3 runs 14 residues. Trimming left V 4 bases short and J 0 bases short, with 7 bases between. In nucleotides, the CDR3 is TGTGCCAGCAGTTCTATGAACTCTGGAAACACCATATATTTT. Its protein product is CASSSMNSGNTIYF.

J is TRBJ2-1 and V is TRBV6-6, with a weak D call TRBD1 (5 bases). In germline, CDR1 is MNHNY, CDR2 SVGAGI (reference sequence). Trimming took off 2 bases at V and 16 bases at J, with 18 bases between the two ends. The CDR3 is 13 residues long. The CDR3: CASSYNPAGKFFF. For the CDR3, the DNA is TGTGCCAGCAGTTACAACCCAGCAGGGAAATTTTTCTTC.

The chain links TRBV11-2 to TRBJ2-7; 7 bases agree with TRBD1. The trim removed 5 bases at V and 2 bases at J, leaving 3 bases unmatched. The germline gives CDR1 SGHAT, CDR2 FQNNGV. The CDR3 is 13 residues long. This CDR3 reads CASSPTGTYEQYF. The CDR3 DNA reads as TGTGCCAGCAGCCCGACAGGGACCTACGAGCAGTACTTC.

The count of this clone is one. CDR3 in DNA: TGTGCCACCAGTGACCCCGCTATGCCCAATCAGCCCCAGCATTTT. As protein: CATSDPAMPNQPQHF. The chain uses TRBV24-1 and TRBJ1-5; D is unclear. CDR1 KGHDR and CDR2 SFDVKD come from the germline V gene. The CDR3 extends over 15 amino acids. The V end was cut by 4 bases, the J end by 3 bases, with 12 bases between.

This chain links TRBV13 with TRBJ1-1, with 7 nucleotides matching TRBD1. This CDR3 region has 17 residues. In germline, CDR1 is PRHDT, CDR2 FYEKMQ (reference sequence). Trimming removed 1 base from V and 10 bases from J; junction bases left unmatched: 18. In DNA form, the CDR3 reads TGTGCCAGCAGCTTAGTTAGTCAGGACAGGTTGAATTCTGGAGCTTTCTTT. Protein product: CASSLVSQDRLNSGAFF.

V usage is TRBV19 and J usage is TRBJ1-4; 8 nucleotides line up with TRBD1. The V gene's germline CDR1 is LNHDA and CDR2 SQIVND (reference sequence). With V trimmed by 8 bases and J by 7 bases, 12 bases remained unmatched. This CDR3 is 15 amino acids long. The CDR3, as DNA: TGTGCCAGTCGCCGACAGGGGAGTATTGGTGAAAAACTGTTTTTT. It translates to CASRRQGSIGEKLFF.

This sequence joins TRBV7-2 and TRBJ2-5; 9 positions match TRBD2. This CDR3 is built from 17 residues. Per the germline V gene, CDR1 is SGHTA and CDR2 is FQGNSA. V was pared by 1 base and J by 3 bases, with 9 bases of the junction left unmatched. In DNA form, the CDR3 reads TGTGCCAGCAGCTTAGGAGGCGGGGGGGCCTTCAAAGAGACCCAGTACTTC. It codes for CASSLGGGGAFKETQYF.

This CDR3 is CASSYGGGRSYEQYF. For the CDR3, the DNA is TGTGCCAGCAGTTACGGCGGGGGCCGCTCCTACGAGCAGTACTTC. This chain joins TRBV6-2 or TRBV6-3 and TRBJ2-7, with D possibly being TRBD2 (7 bases). Germline V gives CDR1 MNHEY, CDR2 SVGEGT. Trimming took 2 bases from V and 0 from J, leaving 11 bases between them. This CDR3 has 15 residues.

The rearrangement joins TRBV5-1 to TRBJ1-4; no clear D. The germline gives CDR1 SGHRS, CDR2 YFSETQ. V was trimmed by 2 bases and J by 8 bases, leaving 13 bases between them. This CDR3 has 14 residues. The CDR3 spells CASSFSRTDEKLFF. In nucleotides, the CDR3 is TGCGCCAGCAGCTTTTCCAGGACGGACGAAAAACTGTTTTTT. Full variable domain (rest looked up from reference TRBV5-1 and TRBJ1-4): KAGVTQTPRYLIKTRGQQVTLSCSPISGHRSVSWYQQTPGQGLQFLFEYFSETQRNKGNFPGRFSGRQFSNSRSEMNVSTLELGDSALYLCASSFSRTDEKLFFGSGTQLSVL.

The sample holds one count of this clone. This rearrangement joins TRBV4-1 to TRBJ1-1; D not certain. The CDR3 spans 14 residues. The V end was cut by 2 bases, the J end by 2 bases, with 9 bases between. The germline CDR1 and CDR2 sequences are MGHRA and YSYEKL. In nucleotides, the CDR3 is TGCGCCAGCAGCCAACAACGGCTTAACACTGAAGCTTTCTTT. It specifies CASSQQRLNTEAFF.